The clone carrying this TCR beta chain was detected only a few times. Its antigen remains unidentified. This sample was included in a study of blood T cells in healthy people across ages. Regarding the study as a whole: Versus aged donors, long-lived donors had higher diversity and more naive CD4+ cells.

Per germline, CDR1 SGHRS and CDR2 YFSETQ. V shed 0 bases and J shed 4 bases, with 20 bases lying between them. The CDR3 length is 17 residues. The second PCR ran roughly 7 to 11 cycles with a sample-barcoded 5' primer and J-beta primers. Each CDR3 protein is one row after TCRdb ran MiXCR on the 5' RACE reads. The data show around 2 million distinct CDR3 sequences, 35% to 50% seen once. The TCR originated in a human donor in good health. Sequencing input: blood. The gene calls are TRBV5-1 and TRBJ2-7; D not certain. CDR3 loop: CASSLGLRATGSYEQYF. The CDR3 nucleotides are TGCGCCAGCAGCTTGGGGTTAAGGGCCACGGGCAGTTACGAGCAGTACTTC.